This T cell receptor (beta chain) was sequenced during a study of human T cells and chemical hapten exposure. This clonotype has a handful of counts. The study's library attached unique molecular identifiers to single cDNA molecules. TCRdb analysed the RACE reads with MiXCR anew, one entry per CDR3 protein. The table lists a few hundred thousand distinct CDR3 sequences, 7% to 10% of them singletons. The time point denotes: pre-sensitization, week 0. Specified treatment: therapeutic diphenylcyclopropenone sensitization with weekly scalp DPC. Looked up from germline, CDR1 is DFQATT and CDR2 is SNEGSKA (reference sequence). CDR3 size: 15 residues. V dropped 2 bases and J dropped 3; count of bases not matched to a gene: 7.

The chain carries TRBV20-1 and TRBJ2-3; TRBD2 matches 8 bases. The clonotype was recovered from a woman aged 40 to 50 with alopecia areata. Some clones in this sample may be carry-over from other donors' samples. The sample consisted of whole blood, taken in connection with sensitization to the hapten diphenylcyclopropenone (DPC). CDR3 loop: CSARPTPSGTDTQYF. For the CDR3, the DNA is TGCAGTGCTAGACCGACGCCTAGCGGGACAGATACGCAGTATTTT.